Presented here are 6 T cell receptor beta chains from one specimen sequenced in a study of cytomegalovirus exposure and HLA in healthy donors. PCR was performed using 60 Vbeta and 13 Jbeta primers. The method was immunoSEQ multiplex PCR; TCRdb's version includes in-frame clones alone and lacks a portion of them. The sample holds roughly 120,000 clones, 70% to 85% seen once. The sequenced material came from PBMCs. Source of these receptors: a woman between 45 and 65 years old in good health and CMV-seropositive.

The chain carries TRBV4-2 and TRBJ2-1, with 10 positions matching TRBD2. The germline gives CDR1 LGHNA, CDR2 YNFKEQ. The CDR3 length is 17 residues. Trimming at V came to 0 bases and at J to 9 bases, leaving 11 bases not matched to a gene. The CDR3 loop is CASSQDLERGGRGEQFF. CDR3 nucleotides: TGTGCCAGCAGCCAAGATCTTGAGCGGGGGGGCCGAGGTGAGCAGTTCTTC.

The sample holds a few counts of this clone. DNA for the CDR3: TGTGCCATCAGTAAAGGGACAGGGTCCCCGGGCACTGAAGCTTTCTTT. Encoded protein: CAISKGTGSPGTEAFF. This chain connects TRBV10-3 to TRBJ1-1; TRBD1 matches 9 bases. Germline V gene lookup returns CDR1 ENHRY and CDR2 SYGVKD. Germline trimming cut 5 bases from V and 4 bases from J; bases unmatched to any gene: 11. The CDR3 length is 16 residues.

This rearrangement joins TRBV30 to TRBJ1-6; tentative D call: TRBD1 (5 bases). V was clipped by 0 bases and J by 0 bases, with 15 bases between them. Germline CDR1 GTSNPN, CDR2 SVGIG (reference sequence). This CDR3 has 18 amino acids. In DNA form, the CDR3 reads TGTGCCTGGAGTGTACGGGACTGGGGGAGCTCCTATAATTCACCCCTCCACTTT. This codes for CAWSVRDWGSSYNSPLHF.

V usage is TRBV5-6 and J usage is TRBJ2-5, with 13 bases that match TRBD2. The CDR3 loop spans 17 amino acids. V gave up 2 bases and J gave up 0 bases; unmatched junction bases: 4. Per germline, CDR1 SGHDT and CDR2 YYEEEE. CDR3 residues: CASSFRLAGGYQETQYF. CDR3 nucleotide sequence: TGTGCCAGCAGCTTTCGACTAGCGGGGGGATACCAAGAGACCCAGTACTTC.

This chain joins TRBV28 and TRBJ1-1, with 7 nucleotides matching TRBD1. CDR3 length: 13 amino acids. The germline CDR1 and CDR2 sequences are MDHEN and SYDVKM. Trimming took 6 bases from V and 3 from J; bases not matched to a gene: 4. The CDR3 sequence: CASSSGGYTEAFF. CDR3 nucleotide sequence: TGTGCCAGCAGCTCAGGGGGTTACACTGAAGCTTTCTTT.

The rearrangement links TRBV10-1 to TRBJ2-2; maybe TRBD1 (6 bases). The CDR3 covers 16 residues. The germline CDR1 and CDR2 sequences are WNHNN and SYGVQD (reference sequence). The V end was cut by 10 bases, the J end by 4 bases, with 22 bases between. The CDR3 sequence: CATWPRGQKLTGELFF. CDR3 coding DNA: TGCGCCACCTGGCCTCGAGGACAGAAGCTCACCGGGGAGCTGTTTTTT.